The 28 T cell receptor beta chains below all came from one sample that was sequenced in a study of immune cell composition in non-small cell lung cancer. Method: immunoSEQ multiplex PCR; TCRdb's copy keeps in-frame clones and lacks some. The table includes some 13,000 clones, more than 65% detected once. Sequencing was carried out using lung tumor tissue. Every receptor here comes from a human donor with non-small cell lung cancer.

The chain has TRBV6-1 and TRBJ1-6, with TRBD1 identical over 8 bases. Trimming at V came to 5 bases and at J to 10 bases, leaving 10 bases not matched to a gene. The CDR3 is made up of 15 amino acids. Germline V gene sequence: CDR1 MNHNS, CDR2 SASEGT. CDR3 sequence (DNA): TGTGCCAGCAGTCAACCCCGACAGGGGAGCTCACCCCTCCACTTT. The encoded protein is CASSQPRQGSSPLHF.

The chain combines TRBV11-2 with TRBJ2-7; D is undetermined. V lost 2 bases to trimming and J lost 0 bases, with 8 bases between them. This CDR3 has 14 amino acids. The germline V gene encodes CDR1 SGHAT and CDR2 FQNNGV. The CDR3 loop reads CASSLHGSSYEQYF. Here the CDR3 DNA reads TGTGCCAGCAGCTTACATGGCAGCTCCTACGAGCAGTACTTC.

CDR3 coding DNA: TGTGCCTGGAGTATTCCGACAGGGGTCGGCTACACCTTC. It encodes CAWSIPTGVGYTF. The chain uses TRBV30 and TRBJ1-2; TRBD1 aligns across 8 bases. With V trimmed by 2 bases and J by 8 bases, 7 bases remained unmatched. Germline CDR1 is GTSNPN and CDR2 is SVGIG (reference sequence). There are 13 residues in the CDR3. The full variable domain, rest sourced from reference TRBV30 and TRBJ1-2, is SQTIHQWPATLVQPVGSPLSLECTVEGTSNPNLYWYRQAAGRGLQLLFYSVGIGQISSEVPQNLSASRPQDRQFILSSKKLLLSDSGFYLCAWSIPTGVGYTFGSGTRLTVV.

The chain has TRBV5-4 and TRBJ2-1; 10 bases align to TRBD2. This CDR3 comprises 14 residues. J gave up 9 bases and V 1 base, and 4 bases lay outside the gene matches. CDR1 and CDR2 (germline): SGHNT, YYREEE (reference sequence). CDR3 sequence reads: CASSLRLAGVEQFF. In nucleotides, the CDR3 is TGTGCCAGCAGCTTGAGGCTAGCGGGAGTTGAGCAGTTCTTC.

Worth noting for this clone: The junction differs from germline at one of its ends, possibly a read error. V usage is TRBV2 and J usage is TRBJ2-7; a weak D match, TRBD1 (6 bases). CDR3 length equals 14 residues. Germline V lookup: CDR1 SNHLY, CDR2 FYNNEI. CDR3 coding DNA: TGTGCCAGTACCGGGACAACCCTCTCCAACGAGCAGTACTTC. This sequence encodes CASTGTTLSNEQYF.

DNA of the CDR3: TGTGCCAGCAGTTACTCCCTAGACAGGGGAGCGACTGAAGCTTTCTTT. This translates into CASSYSLDRGATEAFF. V and J are TRBV6-5 and TRBJ1-1; 8 bases are a match to TRBD1. The CDR3 is 16 residues long. Losses at the gene ends were 0 bases for V and 5 bases for J; bases not matched to a gene: 8. The germline gives CDR1 MNHEY, CDR2 SVGAGI.

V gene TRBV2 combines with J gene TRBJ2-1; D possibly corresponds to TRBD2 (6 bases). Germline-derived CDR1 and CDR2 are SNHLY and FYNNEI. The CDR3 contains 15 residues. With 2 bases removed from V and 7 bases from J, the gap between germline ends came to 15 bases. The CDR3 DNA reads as TGTGCCAGCAGTGAAACTAGCCCAAGGTTTAATGAGCAGTTCTTC. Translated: CASSETSPRFNEQFF.

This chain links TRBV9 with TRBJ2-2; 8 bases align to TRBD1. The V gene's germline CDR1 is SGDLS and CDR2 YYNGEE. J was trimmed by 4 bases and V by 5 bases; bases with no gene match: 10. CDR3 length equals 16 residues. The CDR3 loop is CASSGTGTGGTGELFF. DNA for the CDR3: TGTGCCAGCAGTGGAACCGGGACAGGAGGCACCGGGGAGCTGTTTTTT. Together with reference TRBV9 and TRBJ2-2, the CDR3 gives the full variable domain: DSGVTQTPKHLITATGQRVTLRCSPRSGDLSVYWYQQSLDQGLQFLIQYYNGEERAKGNILERFSAQQFPDLHSELNLSSLELGDSALYFCASSGTGTGGTGELFFGEGSRLTVL.

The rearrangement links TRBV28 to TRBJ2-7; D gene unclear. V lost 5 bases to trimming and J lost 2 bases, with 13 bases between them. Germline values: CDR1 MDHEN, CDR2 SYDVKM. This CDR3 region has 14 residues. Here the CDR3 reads CASSPLALPYEQYF. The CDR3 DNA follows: TGTGCCAGCAGTCCGTTAGCCTTACCCTACGAGCAGTACTTC. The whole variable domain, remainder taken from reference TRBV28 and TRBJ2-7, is DVKVTQSSRYLVKRTGEKVFLECVQDMDHENMFWYRQDPGLGLRLIYFSYDVKMKEKGDIPEGYSVSREKKERFSLILESASTNQTSMYLCASSPLALPYEQYFGPGTRLTVT.

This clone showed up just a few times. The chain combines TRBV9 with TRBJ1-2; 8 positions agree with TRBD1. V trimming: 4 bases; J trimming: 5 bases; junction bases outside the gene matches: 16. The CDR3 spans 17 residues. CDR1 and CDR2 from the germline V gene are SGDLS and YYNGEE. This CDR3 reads CASSPRGREGTGYGYTF. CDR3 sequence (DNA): TGTGCCAGCAGCCCCAGGGGGCGCGAGGGTACGGGGTATGGCTACACCTTC.

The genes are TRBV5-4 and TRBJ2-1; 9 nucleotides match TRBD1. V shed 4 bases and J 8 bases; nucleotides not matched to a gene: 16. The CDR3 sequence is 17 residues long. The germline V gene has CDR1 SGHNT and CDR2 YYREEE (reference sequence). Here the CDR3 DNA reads TGTGCCAGCAGCAGGGGCGGCATGGGACAGGGATCACATGAGCAGTTCTTC. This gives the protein CASSRGGMGQGSHEQFF.

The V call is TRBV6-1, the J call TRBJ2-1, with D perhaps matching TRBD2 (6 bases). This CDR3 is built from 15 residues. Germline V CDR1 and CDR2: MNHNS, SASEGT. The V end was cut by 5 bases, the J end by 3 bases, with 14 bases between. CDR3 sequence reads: CASSWSGPSYNEQFF. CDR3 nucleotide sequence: TGTGCCAGCAGTTGGAGCGGGCCGAGCTACAATGAGCAGTTCTTC.

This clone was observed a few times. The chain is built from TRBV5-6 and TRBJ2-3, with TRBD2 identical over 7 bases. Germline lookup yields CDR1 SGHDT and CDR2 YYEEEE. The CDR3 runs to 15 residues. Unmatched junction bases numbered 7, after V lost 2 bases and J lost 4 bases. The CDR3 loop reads CASSFGGSSSDTQYF. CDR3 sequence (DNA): TGTGCCAGCAGCTTCGGGGGGTCGAGTTCAGATACGCAGTATTTT.

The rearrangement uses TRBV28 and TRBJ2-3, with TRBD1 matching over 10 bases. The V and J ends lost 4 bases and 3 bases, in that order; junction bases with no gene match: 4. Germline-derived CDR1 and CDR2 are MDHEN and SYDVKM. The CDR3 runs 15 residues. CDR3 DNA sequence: TGTGCCAGCAGTTGGCCGGGACAGGGGACAGATACGCAGTATTTT. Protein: CASSWPGQGTDTQYF.

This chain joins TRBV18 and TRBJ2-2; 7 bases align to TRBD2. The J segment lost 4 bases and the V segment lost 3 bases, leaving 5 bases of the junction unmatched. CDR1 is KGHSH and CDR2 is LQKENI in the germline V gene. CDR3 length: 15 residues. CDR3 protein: CASSPAGESTGELFF. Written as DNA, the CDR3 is TGTGCCAGCTCACCGGCGGGGGAATCCACCGGGGAGCTGTTTTTT.

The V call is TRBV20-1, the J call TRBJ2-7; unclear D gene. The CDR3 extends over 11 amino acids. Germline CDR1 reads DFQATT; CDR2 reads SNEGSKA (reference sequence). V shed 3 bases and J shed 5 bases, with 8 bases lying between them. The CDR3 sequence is CSASSHNEQYF. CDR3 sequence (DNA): TGCAGTGCTAGTTCTCACAACGAGCAGTACTTC.

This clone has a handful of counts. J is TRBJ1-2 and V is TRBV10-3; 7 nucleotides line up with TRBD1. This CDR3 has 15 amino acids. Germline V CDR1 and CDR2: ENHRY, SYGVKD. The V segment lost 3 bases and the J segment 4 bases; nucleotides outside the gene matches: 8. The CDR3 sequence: CAISEPGTDLYGYTF. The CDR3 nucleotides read TGTGCCATCAGTGAACCTGGGACAGATCTCTATGGCTACACCTTC.

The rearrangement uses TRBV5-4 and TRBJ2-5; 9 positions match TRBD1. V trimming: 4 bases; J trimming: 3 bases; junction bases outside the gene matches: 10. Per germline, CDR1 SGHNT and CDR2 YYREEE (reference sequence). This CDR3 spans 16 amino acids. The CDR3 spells CASSLKPGQGKETQYF. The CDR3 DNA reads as TGTGCCAGCAGCCTCAAACCGGGACAGGGTAAAGAGACCCAGTACTTC.

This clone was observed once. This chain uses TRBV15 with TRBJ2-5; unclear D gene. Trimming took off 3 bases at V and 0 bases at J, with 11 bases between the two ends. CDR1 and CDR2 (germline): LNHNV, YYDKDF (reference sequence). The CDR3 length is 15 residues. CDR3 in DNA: TGTGCCACCAGCAGCGACCCGAGGTACCAAGAGACCCAGTACTTC. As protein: CATSSDPRYQETQYF.

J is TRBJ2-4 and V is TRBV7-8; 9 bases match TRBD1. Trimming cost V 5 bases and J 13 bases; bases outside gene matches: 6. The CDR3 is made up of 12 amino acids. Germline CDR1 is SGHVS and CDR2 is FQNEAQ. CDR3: CASSQGGTGQYF. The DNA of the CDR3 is TGTGCCAGCAGCCAGGGGGGGACAGGGCAGTACTTC.

The CDR3 protein is CASRSGGGAVDTQYF. The CDR3 DNA sequence: TGCGCCAGCCGGTCTGGAGGGGGGGCAGTGGATACGCAGTATTTT. The chain combines TRBV4-1 with TRBJ2-3; weak D call: TRBD2 (7 bases). This CDR3 has 15 amino acids. V lost 8 bases, J lost 6 bases, and 21 bases lay in between. Looked up from germline, CDR1 is MGHRA and CDR2 is YSYEKL.

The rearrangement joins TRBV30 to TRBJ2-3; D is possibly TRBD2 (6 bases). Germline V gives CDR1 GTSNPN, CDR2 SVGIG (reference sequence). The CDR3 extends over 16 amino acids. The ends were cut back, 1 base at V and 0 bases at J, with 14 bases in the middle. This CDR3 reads CAWSAPWAGSTDTQYF. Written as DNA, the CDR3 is TGTGCCTGGAGTGCTCCCTGGGCGGGGAGCACAGATACGCAGTATTTT.

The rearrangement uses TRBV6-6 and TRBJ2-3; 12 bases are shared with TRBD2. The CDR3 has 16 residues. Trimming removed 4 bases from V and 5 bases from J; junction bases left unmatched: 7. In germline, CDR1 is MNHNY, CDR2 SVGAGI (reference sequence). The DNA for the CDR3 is TGTGCCAGCAGTTCCTCACTAGCGGGAGGCGGAGATACGCAGTATTTT. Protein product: CASSSSLAGGGDTQYF.

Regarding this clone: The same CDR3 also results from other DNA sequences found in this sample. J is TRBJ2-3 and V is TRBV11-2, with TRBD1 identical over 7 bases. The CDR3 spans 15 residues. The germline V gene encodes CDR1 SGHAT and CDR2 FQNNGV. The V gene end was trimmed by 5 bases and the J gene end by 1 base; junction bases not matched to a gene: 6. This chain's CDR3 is CASSRRQGGTDTQYF. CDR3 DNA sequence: TGTGCCAGCAGCCGACGACAGGGCGGCACAGATACGCAGTATTTT.

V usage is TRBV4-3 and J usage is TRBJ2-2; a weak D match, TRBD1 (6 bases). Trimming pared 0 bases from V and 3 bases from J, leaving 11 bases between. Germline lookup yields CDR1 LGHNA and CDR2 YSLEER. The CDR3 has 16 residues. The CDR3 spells CASSQDTGTYTGELFF. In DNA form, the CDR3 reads TGCGCCAGCAGCCAAGACACAGGGACATACACCGGGGAGCTGTTTTTT.

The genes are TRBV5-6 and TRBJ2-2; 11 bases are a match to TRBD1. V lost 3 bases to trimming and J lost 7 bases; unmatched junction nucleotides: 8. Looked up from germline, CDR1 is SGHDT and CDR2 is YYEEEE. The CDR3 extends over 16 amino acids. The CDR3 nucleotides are TGTGCCAGCAGCTCCTCGGACAGGGGGCGCGGCGGGGAGCTGTTTTTT. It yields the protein CASSSSDRGRGGELFF.

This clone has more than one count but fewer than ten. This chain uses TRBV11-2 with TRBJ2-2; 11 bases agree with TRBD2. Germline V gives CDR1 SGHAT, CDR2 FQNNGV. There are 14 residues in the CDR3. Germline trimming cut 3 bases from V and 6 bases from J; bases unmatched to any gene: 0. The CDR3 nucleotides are TGTGCCAGCAGCTTGACTAGCGGGGCCGGGGAGCTGTTTTTT. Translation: CASSLTSGAGELFF.

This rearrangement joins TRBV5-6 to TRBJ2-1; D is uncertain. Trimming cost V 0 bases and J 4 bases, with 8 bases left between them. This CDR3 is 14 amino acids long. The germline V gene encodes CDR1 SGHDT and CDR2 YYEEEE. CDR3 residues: CASSLDMYYNEQFF. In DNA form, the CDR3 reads TGTGCCAGCAGCTTGGATATGTATTACAATGAGCAGTTCTTC.